This T cell receptor (beta chain) appears in the sequencing data of a study of T cells after posttransplantation cyclophosphamide. Cells defined as naive were viable CD3+CD4+ or CD3+CD8+ and CCR7+CD45RA+CD45RO-CD95-CD27+CD28+. Sequenced by immunoSEQ multiplex PCR; TCRdb stores in-frame clones only, minus some. The table has about 20,000 clones, 95% to 98% seen once. The study, taken as a whole, reports: Later blood repertoires were often dominated by clones from the donor CD8+ memory compartment. TRB clonality was highly associated with recipient CMV seropositivity and reactivation.

A note on this clone: What it binds is unknown.

This sequence originates from a man aged 35 to 55 in good health, CMV-negative, and a related stem cell transplant donor. Sequenced: naive CD4+ T cells sorted from PBMCs.

Written as DNA, the CDR3 is TGTGCCAGCAGCAGGGGGCAGAGAGCCAGCTCTGGAAACACCATATATTTT. Translated: CASSRGQRASSGNTIYF. V is TRBV7-2 and J is TRBJ1-3; 7 bases line up with TRBD1. This CDR3 spans 17 amino acids. CDR1 and CDR2 from the germline V gene are SGHTA and FQGNSA. With V trimmed by 5 bases and J by 0 bases, 10 bases remained unmatched.